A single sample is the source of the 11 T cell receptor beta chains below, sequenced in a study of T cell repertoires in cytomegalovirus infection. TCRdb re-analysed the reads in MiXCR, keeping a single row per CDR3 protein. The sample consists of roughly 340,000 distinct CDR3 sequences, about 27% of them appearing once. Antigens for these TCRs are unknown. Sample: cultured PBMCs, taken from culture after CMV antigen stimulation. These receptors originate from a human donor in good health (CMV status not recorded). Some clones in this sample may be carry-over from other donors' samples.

This CDR3 reads CAISDPIEGPGNTIYF. The CDR3 nucleotides are TGTGCCATCAGTGACCCCATAGAGGGACCTGGAAACACCATATATTTT. V is TRBV10-3 and J is TRBJ1-3; perhaps TRBD1 as D (5 bases). The V end was cut by 3 bases, the J end by 2 bases, with 14 bases between. Germline V gives CDR1 ENHRY, CDR2 SYGVKD. The CDR3 has 16 residues.

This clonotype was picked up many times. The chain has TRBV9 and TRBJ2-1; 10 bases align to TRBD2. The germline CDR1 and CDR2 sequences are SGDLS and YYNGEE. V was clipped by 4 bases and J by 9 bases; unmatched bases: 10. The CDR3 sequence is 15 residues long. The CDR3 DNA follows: TGTGCCAGCAGCCAAGGCGGACTAGCGGTTAGTGAGCAGTTCTTC. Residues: CASSQGGLAVSEQFF.

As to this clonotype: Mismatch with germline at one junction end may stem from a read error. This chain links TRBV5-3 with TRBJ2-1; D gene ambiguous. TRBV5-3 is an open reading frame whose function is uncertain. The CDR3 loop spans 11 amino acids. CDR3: CASSLYYEQFF. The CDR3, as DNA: TGTGCCAGCAGCTTGTACTATGAGCAGTTCTTC.

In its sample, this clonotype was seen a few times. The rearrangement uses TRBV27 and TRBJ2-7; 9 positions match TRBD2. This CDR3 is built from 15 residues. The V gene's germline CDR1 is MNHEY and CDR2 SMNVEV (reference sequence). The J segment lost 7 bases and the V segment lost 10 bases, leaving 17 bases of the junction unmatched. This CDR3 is CATALGGREGGEQYF. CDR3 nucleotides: TGTGCCACCGCCTTGGGCGGGAGGGAAGGCGGGGAGCAGTACTTC.

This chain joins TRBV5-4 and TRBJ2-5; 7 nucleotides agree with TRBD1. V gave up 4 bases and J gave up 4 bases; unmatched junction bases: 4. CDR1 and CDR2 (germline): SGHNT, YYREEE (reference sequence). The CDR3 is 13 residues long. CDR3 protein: CASSTGVPETQYF. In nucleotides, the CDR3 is TGTGCCAGCAGCACAGGGGTACCAGAGACCCAGTACTTC.

CDR3 coding DNA: TGCGCCAGCAGCTTGGCCTCTGGGAACACTGAAGCTTTCTTT. It codes for CASSLASGNTEAFF. The chain recombines TRBV5-1 with TRBJ1-1; D uncertain. This CDR3 is 14 amino acids long. Trimming removed 0 bases from V and 1 base from J, with 7 bases in between. The V gene's germline CDR1 is SGHRS and CDR2 YFSETQ.

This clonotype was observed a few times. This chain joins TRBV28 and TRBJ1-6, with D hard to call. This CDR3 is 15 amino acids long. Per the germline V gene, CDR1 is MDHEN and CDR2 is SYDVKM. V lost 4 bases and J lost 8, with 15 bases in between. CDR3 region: CASSSIRAADSPLHF. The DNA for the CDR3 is TGTGCCAGCAGTTCCATCCGGGCAGCGGATTCACCCCTCCACTTT. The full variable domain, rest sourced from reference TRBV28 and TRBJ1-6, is DVKVTQSSRYLVKRTGEKVFLECVQDMDHENMFWYRQDPGLGLRLIYFSYDVKMKEKGDIPEGYSVSREKKERFSLILESASTNQTSMYLCASSSIRAADSPLHFGNGTRLTVT.

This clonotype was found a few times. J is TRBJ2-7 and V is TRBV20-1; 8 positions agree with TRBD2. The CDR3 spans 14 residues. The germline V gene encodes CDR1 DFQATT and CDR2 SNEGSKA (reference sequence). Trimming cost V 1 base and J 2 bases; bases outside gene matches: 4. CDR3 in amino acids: CSARGLALTYEQYF. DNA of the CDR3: TGCAGTGCTAGAGGACTAGCGCTTACCTACGAGCAGTACTTC.

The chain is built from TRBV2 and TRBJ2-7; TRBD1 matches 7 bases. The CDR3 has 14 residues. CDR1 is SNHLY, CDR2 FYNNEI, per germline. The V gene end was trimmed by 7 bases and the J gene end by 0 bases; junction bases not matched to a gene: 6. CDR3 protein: CASMRQGLSYEQYF. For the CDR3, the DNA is TGTGCCAGCATGCGACAGGGCCTCTCCTACGAGCAGTACTTC. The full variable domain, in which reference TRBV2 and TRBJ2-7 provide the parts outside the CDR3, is EPEVTQTPSHQVTQMGQEVILRCVPISNHLYFYWYRQILGQKVEFLVSFYNNEISEKSEIFDDQFSVERPDGSNFTLKIRSTKLEDSAMYFCASMRQGLSYEQYFGPGTRLTVT.

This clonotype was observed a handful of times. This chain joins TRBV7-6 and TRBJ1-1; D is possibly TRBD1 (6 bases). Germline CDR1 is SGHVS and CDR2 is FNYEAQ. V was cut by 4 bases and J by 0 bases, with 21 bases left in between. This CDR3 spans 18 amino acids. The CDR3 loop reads CASSWRGGWSGVNTEAFF. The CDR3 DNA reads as TGTGCCAGCAGCTGGCGGGGGGGTTGGTCAGGGGTGAACACTGAAGCTTTCTTT.

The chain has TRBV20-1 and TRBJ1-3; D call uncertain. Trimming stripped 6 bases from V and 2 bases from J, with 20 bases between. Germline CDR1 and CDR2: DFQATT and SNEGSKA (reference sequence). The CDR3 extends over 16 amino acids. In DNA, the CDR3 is TGCAGTGCAACCGCGGCCAGTTACTTTACTGGAAACACCATATATTTT. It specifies CSATAASYFTGNTIYF.